This T cell receptor beta chain appears in the sequencing data of a study of T-cell memory formation after mild COVID-19. The wider study: There were largely donor-specific TCR clusters. Study results and caveats: SARS-CoV-2 specificity was not confirmed for second-wave clones peaking on day 37. Those CD4+ clones that contracted were mainly in CM and EM (CD8+ ones in EMRA). Whereas later expanders leaned CD4+, clones contracting day 15 to 85 showed a balanced CD4/CD8 makeup.

The CDR3 is 13 amino acids. Germline V gene sequence: CDR1 SGDLS, CDR2 YYNGEE. Trimming removed 4 bases at V and 7 bases at J, with 11 bases between. Details on this clonotype: Its antigen is as yet unknown.

TCRdb re-analysed the 5' RACE reads in MiXCR, keeping a single row per CDR3 protein. The sample has 500,000 to 650,000 distinct CDR3 sequences, less than 25% seen once. This sequence was found in an adult woman who had mild COVID-19 (a few samples of this study predate the infection). Cell type and time point are not known. Sequenced sample: PBMCs or a T cell subset sorted from them (not recorded which). V gene TRBV9 combines with J gene TRBJ1-4; D unresolved. The CDR3 loop is CASSPSGAEKLFF. The DNA of the CDR3 is TGTGCCAGCAGCCCTTCAGGTGCTGAAAAACTGTTTTTT.